The clone carrying this T cell receptor (beta chain) was seen many times. Antigen specificity is unknown. This specimen belongs to a study of Graves' ophthalmopathy and Graves' hyperthyroidism. In the study overall: Cases classed as stable hyperthyroidism had no ophthalmopathy within 18 months of follow-up. Study-level results: Blood also contained most of the expanded thyroid clonotypes above 0.001 frequency. For separating ophthalmopathy from stable hyperthyroidism, a 13-signature model gave approximately 90% sensitivity and roughly 79% specificity.

Amplified TCR beta CDR3 regions were obtained using RNA transcripts as template. Scientists carried out first-round RT-PCR using HTBI primers and then a second-round multiplex PCR. TCRdb re-called the multiplex PCR reads through MiXCR, storing one row per CDR3 protein. The table lists 500,000 to 600,000 distinct CDR3 sequences, 35% to 45% of them singletons. This sequence originates from an adult man with Graves' hyperthyroidism. Sequenced input: peripheral blood or thyroid tissue (not recorded which).

The CDR3 loop is CASSLAGIPNYGYTF. The CDR3 DNA reads as TGTGCCAGCAGTTTAGCTGGAATCCCTAACTATGGCTACACCTTC. This chain connects TRBV12-3 or TRBV12-4 to TRBJ1-2; D gene unclear. The CDR3 extends over 15 amino acids. V lost 0 bases, J lost 0 bases, and 8 bases lay in between.